The next 15 T cell receptor beta chains were all read from a single sample in a study of CD8 T cells in ankylosing spondylitis. TCRdb reprocessed the 5' RACE reads with MiXCR, giving one entry per CDR3 protein. The table shows 20,000 to 25,000 distinct CDR3 sequences, with under 15% occurring only once. Sequenced: blood. These receptors came from a male donor with ankylosing spondylitis or in good health (not recorded which).

In this sample, this clonotype turned up many times. This chain uses TRBV6-5 with TRBJ1-1; D gene ambiguous. Germline-derived CDR1 and CDR2 are MNHEY and SVGAGI. CDR3 length: 13 residues. V gave up 4 bases and J gave up 1 base, with 7 bases separating them. The CDR3 sequence is CASSSQENTEAFF. CDR3 nucleotide sequence: TGTGCCAGCAGTTCGCAGGAGAACACTGAAGCTTTCTTT.

The chain employs TRBV7-8 and TRBJ1-1; 8 nucleotides line up with TRBD1. Trimming at V came to 2 bases and at J to 0 bases, leaving 2 bases not matched to a gene. The length of the CDR3 is 15 residues. Germline V gene data show CDR1 as SGHVS and CDR2 as FQNEAQ. The CDR3 region is CASSLWDRLNTEAFF. The CDR3 nucleotides are TGTGCCAGCAGCTTATGGGACAGGCTGAACACTGAAGCTTTCTTT. The full variable domain, completed using reference TRBV7-8 and TRBJ1-1, is GAGVSQSPRYKVAKRGQDVALRCDPISGHVSLFWYQQALGQGPEFLTYFQNEAQLDKSGLPSDRFFAERPEGSVSTLKIQRTQQEDSAVYLCASSLWDRLNTEAFFGQGTRLTVV.

This clonotype was counted at least ten times. The V gene is TRBV24-1, the J gene TRBJ2-5, with TRBD2 matching 7 bases. The trim removed 3 bases at V and 2 bases at J, leaving 5 bases unmatched. Germline-derived CDR1 and CDR2 are KGHDR and SFDVKD. The CDR3 is 15 residues long. CDR3 DNA sequence: TGTGCCACCAGTGATCCTTGGCGGGAGCAAGAGACCCAGTACTTC. It yields the protein CATSDPWREQETQYF.

This clonotype occurred a few times. The chain has TRBV20-1 and TRBJ2-1; D gene uncertain. The CDR3 sequence is 14 residues long. Per the germline V gene, CDR1 is DFQATT and CDR2 is SNEGSKA (reference sequence). The V gene lost 5 bases and the J gene lost 5 bases, with 16 bases spanning the gap. The CDR3 DNA reads as TGCAGTGCTGTAGGGAACTCGTACCACAATGAGCAGTTCTTC. It translates to CSAVGNSYHNEQFF.

This chain connects TRBV7-9 to TRBJ2-1; 8 bases align to TRBD2. This CDR3 has 15 amino acids. Germline V gives CDR1 SEHNR, CDR2 FQNEAQ (reference sequence). Trimming at V came to 1 base and at J to 9 bases, leaving 8 bases not matched to a gene. CDR3 in DNA: TGTGCCAGCAGCTTAGGGAATGCGGGGGGCAGTGAGCAGTTCTTC. Translating gives CASSLGNAGGSEQFF.

This clonotype was seen only a few times. This rearrangement joins TRBV29-1 to TRBJ2-5; no definite D call. V shed 1 base and J shed 2 bases, with 11 bases lying between them. Germline assignment: CDR1 SQVTM and CDR2 ANQGSEA. This CDR3 spans 14 amino acids. DNA of the CDR3: TGCAGCGTTGAAGGAGAATGGGGTCAAGAGACCCAGTACTTC. Translating gives CSVEGEWGQETQYF.

V is TRBV18 and J is TRBJ2-5; D may be TRBD2 (6 bases). The CDR3 length is 17 residues. Germline V gives CDR1 KGHSH, CDR2 LQKENI. Trimming shortened V by 0 bases and J by 0 bases, and 14 bases separated the two germline ends. The CDR3 DNA follows: TGTGCCAGCTCACCACCGGCGCGGGACCCGTACCAAGAGACCCAGTACTTC. This translates into CASSPPARDPYQETQYF.

As concerns this clonotype: The germline gene is not matched at one end of the junction; a read error may be the cause. The gene calls are TRBV7-2 and TRBJ2-5, with 10 nucleotides matching TRBD1. The germline gives CDR1 SGHTA, CDR2 FQGNSA. The CDR3 extends over 15 amino acids. The CDR3 spells CASSPGPGQGMFLNF. In nucleotides, the CDR3 is TGTGCCAGCAGCCCAGGACCGGGACAGGGGATGTTCCTCAACTTC.

The chain combines TRBV29-1 with TRBJ2-2; no clear D. Germline V gives CDR1 SQVTM, CDR2 ANQGSEA. The CDR3 totals 12 residues. The ends were cut back, 4 bases at V and 1 base at J, with 4 bases in the middle. CDR3 nucleotides: TGCAGCGTTGTAGGGAACACCGGGGAGCTGTTTTTT. Amino acids: CSVVGNTGELFF.

This clonotype has only one observation. The chain recombines TRBV20-1 with TRBJ2-7; weak D call: TRBD1 (5 bases). The V gene's germline CDR1 is DFQATT and CDR2 SNEGSKA (reference sequence). V lost 3 bases and J 2 bases, leaving 11 bases between the germline ends. The CDR3 spans 13 residues. The CDR3 here is CSASARAPYEQYV. The CDR3, as DNA: TGCAGTGCTAGTGCCAGGGCCCCCTACGAGCAGTACGTC.

The chain couples TRBV19 to TRBJ1-4; possibly TRBD1 for D (6 bases). The CDR3 has 15 amino acids. The germline gives CDR1 LNHDA, CDR2 SQIVND (reference sequence). V lost 7 bases, J lost 0 bases, and 12 bases lay in between. This chain's CDR3 is CASTHTGTTNEKLFF. CDR3 bases: TGTGCCAGTACGCATACAGGGACAACTAATGAAAAACTGTTTTTT.

This clonotype was counted only a few times. The CDR3 protein is CASSQDPADRGSTGELFF. The CDR3 DNA follows: TGTGCCAGCAGCCAAGATCCAGCGGACAGGGGGAGTACCGGGGAGCTGTTTTTT. The rearrangement joins TRBV14 to TRBJ2-2; 10 nucleotides line up with TRBD1. The V gene end was trimmed by 0 bases and the J gene end by 5 bases; junction bases not matched to a gene: 9. The CDR3 is made up of 18 amino acids. Germline values: CDR1 SGHDN, CDR2 FVKESK.

This clonotype was detected ten times or more. This chain joins TRBV7-9 and TRBJ2-2; D remains ambiguous. Germline CDR1 and CDR2: SEHNR and FQNEAQ (reference sequence). The CDR3 consists of 15 residues. The V end lost 3 bases, the J end lost 1 base, and 9 bases lay between the germline ends. The CDR3 sequence is CASSFSAGNTGELFF. Here the CDR3 DNA reads TGTGCCAGCAGCTTTTCCGCCGGGAACACCGGGGAGCTGTTTTTT. Variable domain in full (rest from reference TRBV7-9 and TRBJ2-2): DTGVSQNPRHKITKRGQNVTFRCDPISEHNRLYWYRQTLGQGPEFLTYFQNEAQLEKSRLLSDRFSAERPKGSFSTLEIQRTEQGDSAMYLCASSFSAGNTGELFFGEGSRLTVL.

This clonotype was picked up many times. This rearrangement joins TRBV5-6 to TRBJ2-7; D is perhaps TRBD2 (6 bases). Trimming stripped 2 bases from V and 5 bases from J, with 14 bases between. The CDR3 is 14 residues long. CDR1 is SGHDT and CDR2 is YYEEEE in the germline V gene. Here the CDR3 reads CASSFGRFDDEQYF. The CDR3 DNA sequence: TGTGCCAGCAGCTTTGGGAGGTTTGACGACGAGCAGTACTTC.

This clonotype showed up many times. The V and J genes are TRBV12-3 or TRBV12-4 and TRBJ2-2; D unresolved. Trimming removed 1 base at V and 8 bases at J, with 8 bases between. The CDR3 is 13 amino acids. The CDR3 loop is CASSLVDLGELFF. DNA for the CDR3: TGTGCCAGCAGTTTAGTCGACTTAGGGGAGCTGTTTTTT.